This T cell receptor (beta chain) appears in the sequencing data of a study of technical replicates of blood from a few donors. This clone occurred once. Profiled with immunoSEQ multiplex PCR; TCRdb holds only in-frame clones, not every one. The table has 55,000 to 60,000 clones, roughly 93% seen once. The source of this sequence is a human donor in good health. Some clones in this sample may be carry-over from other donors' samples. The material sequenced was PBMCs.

CDR3 amino acids: CVSWGGNNYGYTF. Written as DNA, the CDR3 is TGTGTCTCGTGGGGGGGAAACAACTATGGCTACACCTTC. The V call is TRBV11-2, the J call TRBJ1-2; D may be TRBD1 (5 bases). The CDR3 contains 13 residues. Germline-derived CDR1 and CDR2 are SGHAT and FQNNGV. Supplemented by reference TRBV11-2 and TRBJ1-2, the full variable domain reads EAGVAQSPRYKIIEKRQSVAFWCNPISGHATLYWYQQILGQGPKLLIQFQNNGVVDDSQLPKDRFSAERLKGVDSTLKIQPAKLEDSAVYLCVSWGGNNYGYTFGSGTRLTVV.